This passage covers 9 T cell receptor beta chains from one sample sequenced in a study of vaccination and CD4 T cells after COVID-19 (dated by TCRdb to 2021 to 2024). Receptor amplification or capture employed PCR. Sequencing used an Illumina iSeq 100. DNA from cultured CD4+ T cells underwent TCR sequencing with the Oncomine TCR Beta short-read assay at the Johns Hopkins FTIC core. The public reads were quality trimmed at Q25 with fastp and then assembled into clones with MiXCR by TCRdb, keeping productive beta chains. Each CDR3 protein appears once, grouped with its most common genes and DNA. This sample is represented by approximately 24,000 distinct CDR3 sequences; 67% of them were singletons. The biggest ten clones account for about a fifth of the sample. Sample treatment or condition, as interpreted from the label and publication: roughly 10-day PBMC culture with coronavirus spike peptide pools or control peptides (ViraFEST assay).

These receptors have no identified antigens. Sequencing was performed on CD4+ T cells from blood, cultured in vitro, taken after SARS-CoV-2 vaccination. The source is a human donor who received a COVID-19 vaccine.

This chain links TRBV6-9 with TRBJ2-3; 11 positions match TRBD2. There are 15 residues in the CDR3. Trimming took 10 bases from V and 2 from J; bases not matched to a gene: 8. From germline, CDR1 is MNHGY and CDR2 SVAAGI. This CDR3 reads CAIRLAGKPTDTQYF. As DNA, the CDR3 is TGTGCCATTAGACTAGCGGGGAAGCCCACAGATACGCAGTATTTT.

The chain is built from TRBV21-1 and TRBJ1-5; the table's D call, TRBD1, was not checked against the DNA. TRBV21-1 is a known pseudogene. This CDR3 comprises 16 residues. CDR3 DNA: TGTGCCAGCAGCAAAGAGTCGAGGGGTCGGAATCAGCCCCAGCATTTT. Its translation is CASSKESRGRNQPQHF.

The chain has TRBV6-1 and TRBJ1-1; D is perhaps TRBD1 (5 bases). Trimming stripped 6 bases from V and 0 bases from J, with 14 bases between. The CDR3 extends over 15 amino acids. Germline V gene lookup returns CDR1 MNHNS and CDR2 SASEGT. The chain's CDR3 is CASRREGPMNTEAFF. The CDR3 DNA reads TGTGCCAGCAGGAGGGAGGGGCCCATGAACACTGAAGCTTTCTTT.

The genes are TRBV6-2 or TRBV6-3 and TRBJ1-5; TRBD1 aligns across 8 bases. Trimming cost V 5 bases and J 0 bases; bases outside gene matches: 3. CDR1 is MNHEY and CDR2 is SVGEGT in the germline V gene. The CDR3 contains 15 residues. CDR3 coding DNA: TGTGCCAGCAGTCGGACAGGGAATAGCAATCAGCCCCAGCATTTT. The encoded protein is CASSRTGNSNQPQHF.

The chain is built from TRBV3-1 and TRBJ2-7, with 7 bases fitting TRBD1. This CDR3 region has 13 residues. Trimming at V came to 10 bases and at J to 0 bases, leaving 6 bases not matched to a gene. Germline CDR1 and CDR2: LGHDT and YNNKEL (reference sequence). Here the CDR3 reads CATMGQYSYEQYF. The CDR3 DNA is TGTGCCACCATGGGACAGTACTCCTACGAGCAGTACTTC.

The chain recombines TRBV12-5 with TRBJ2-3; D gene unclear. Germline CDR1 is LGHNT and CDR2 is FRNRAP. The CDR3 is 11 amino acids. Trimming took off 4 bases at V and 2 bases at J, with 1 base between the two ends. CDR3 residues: CASGSTDTQYF. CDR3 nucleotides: TGTGCTAGTGGTTCCACAGATACGCAGTATTTT.

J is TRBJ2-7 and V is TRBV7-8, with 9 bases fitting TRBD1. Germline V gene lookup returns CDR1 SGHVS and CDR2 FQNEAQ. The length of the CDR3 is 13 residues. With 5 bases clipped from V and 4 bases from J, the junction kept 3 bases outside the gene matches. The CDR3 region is CASSTGQGYEQYF. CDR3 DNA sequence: TGTGCCAGCAGCACGGGACAGGGTTACGAGCAGTACTTC.

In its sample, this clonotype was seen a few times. The CDR3 spells CASSLALSKEAYQPQHF. The CDR3 coding sequence is TGTGCCAGCAGCTTAGCGCTTTCGAAAGAGGCATATCAGCCCCAGCATTTT. This chain joins TRBV7-8 and TRBJ1-5; no reliable D call. CDR1 is SGHVS and CDR2 is FQNEAQ in the germline V gene. The CDR3 runs to 17 residues. V was clipped by 0 bases and J by 5 bases, with 17 bases between them.

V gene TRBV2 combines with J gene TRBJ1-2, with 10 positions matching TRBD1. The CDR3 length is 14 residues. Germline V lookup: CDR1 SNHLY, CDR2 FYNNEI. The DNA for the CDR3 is TGTGTCACTGCTGAGACAGGGGGCAACTATGGCTACACCTTC. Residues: CVTAETGGNYGYTF. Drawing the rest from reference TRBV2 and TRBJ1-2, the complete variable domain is EPEVTQTPSHQVTQMGQEVILRCVPISNHLYFYWYRQILGQKVEFLVSFYNNEISEKSEIFDDQFSVERPDGSNFTLKIRSTKLEDSAMYFCVTAETGGNYGYTFGSGTRLTVV.